Below, 13 T cell receptor beta chains from the same sample are listed, as sequenced in a study of blood T cell repertoires in COVID-19. Using immunoSEQ multiplex PCR, the repertoire was profiled, and TCRdb retains in-frame clones only, with some absent. The table shows 150,000 to 200,000 clones, with approximately 73% occurring only once. The material sequenced was PBMCs or T cells enriched from blood (not recorded which). The receptors stem from a woman aged 45 to 65 with acute COVID-19.

The J gene is TRBJ1-2, the V gene TRBV29-1; 8 positions match TRBD1. Germline CDR1 reads SQVTM; CDR2 reads ANQGSEA. The CDR3 is 13 amino acids. Germline trimming cut 5 bases from V and 2 bases from J; bases unmatched to any gene: 4. This CDR3 is CSVIRDRNYGYTF. Here the CDR3 DNA reads TGCAGCGTTATCCGGGACAGGAACTATGGCTACACCTTC.

The chain carries TRBV5-4 and TRBJ2-5, with 10 bases fitting TRBD2. With 4 bases clipped from V and 1 base from J, the junction kept 4 bases outside the gene matches. The germline V gene has CDR1 SGHNT and CDR2 YYREEE (reference sequence). This CDR3 spans 15 amino acids. CDR3 amino acids: CASSPRTSGQETQYF. The CDR3 coding sequence is TGTGCCAGCAGCCCCCGGACTAGCGGCCAAGAGACCCAGTACTTC. Full variable domain (rest looked up from reference TRBV5-4 and TRBJ2-5): ETGVTQSPTHLIKTRGQQVTLRCSSQSGHNTVSWYQQALGQGPQFIFQYYREEENGRGNFPPRFSGLQFPNYSSELNVNALELDDSALYLCASSPRTSGQETQYFGPGTRLLVL.

The V call is TRBV10-3, the J call TRBJ1-5; 7 bases are shared with TRBD1. The length of the CDR3 is 14 residues. The junction had 6 bases not matched to a gene; V was cut back by 6 bases and J by 4 bases. Germline-derived CDR1 and CDR2 are ENHRY and SYGVKD. CDR3 loop: CAISPTGKNQPQHF. The CDR3 DNA follows: TGTGCCATCAGCCCGACAGGGAAGAATCAGCCCCAGCATTTT.

This rearrangement joins TRBV27 to TRBJ2-2; 8 nucleotides agree with TRBD1. Germline V CDR1 and CDR2: MNHEY, SMNVEV (reference sequence). The V and J ends lost 2 bases and 4 bases, in that order; junction bases with no gene match: 3. The CDR3 covers 15 residues. The CDR3 spells CASSLGTGFTGELFF. The CDR3 coding sequence is TGTGCCAGCAGTTTAGGGACAGGATTCACCGGGGAGCTGTTTTTT.

The V and J genes are TRBV28 and TRBJ1-5, with D possibly matching TRBD1 (6 bases). Germline loops: CDR1 MDHEN, CDR2 SYDVKM. The CDR3 consists of 15 residues. The germline V and J ends were trimmed by 5 bases and 6 bases, with 17 bases remaining between them. In nucleotides, the CDR3 is TGTGCCAGCAGTCCACCCACAGGGTCTGGTCAGCCCCAGCATTTT. It codes for CASSPPTGSGQPQHF.

CDR3 DNA sequence: TGTGCCAGCAGCTTAGGTTATACAGCTAACGAGCAGTACGTC. It specifies CASSLGYTANEQYV. The chain joins TRBV11-2 to TRBJ2-7; no reliable D call. The CDR3 loop spans 14 amino acids. Germline CDR1 reads SGHAT; CDR2 reads FQNNGV. V was shortened by 1 base and J by 5 bases, with 12 bases between the two germline ends.

The V and J genes are TRBV7-8 and TRBJ2-5; the match to TRBD2 covers 9 bases. Germline loops: CDR1 SGHVS, CDR2 FQNEAQ. Trimming removed 5 bases from V and 5 bases from J; junction bases left unmatched: 15. The CDR3 sequence is 17 residues long. Here the CDR3 reads CASSRGGRGGARETQYF. CDR3 in DNA: TGTGCCAGCAGCCGAGGGGGACGCGGGGGGGCGCGGGAGACCCAGTACTTC.

The chain has TRBV6-5 and TRBJ2-5, with 7 bases matching TRBD1. Germline values: CDR1 MNHEY, CDR2 SVGAGI. After removal of 2 bases from V and 3 bases from J, the junction contained 6 bases not matched to a gene. This CDR3 has 15 amino acids. CDR3 sequence reads: CASSYGSDREETQYF. CDR3 DNA: TGTGCCAGCAGTTACGGGTCTGACAGGGAAGAGACCCAGTACTTC.

CDR3: CASSTSGTANQPQHF. CDR3 nucleotide sequence: TGTGCCAGTAGTACCTCCGGGACAGCGAATCAGCCCCAGCATTTT. V and J are TRBV19 and TRBJ1-5, with 7 bases matching TRBD1. Germline CDR1 LNHDA, CDR2 SQIVND (reference sequence). The trim removed 4 bases at V and 4 bases at J, leaving 7 bases unmatched. This CDR3 comprises 15 residues.

This chain joins TRBV28 and TRBJ1-4; unclear D gene. The germline CDR1 and CDR2 sequences are MDHEN and SYDVKM. The V gene lost 3 bases and the J gene lost 0 bases, with 11 bases spanning the gap. This CDR3 contains 16 residues. The CDR3, as DNA: TGTGCCAGCAGTTTGTCGGGAGGATCAACTAATGAAAAACTGTTTTTT. This codes for CASSLSGGSTNEKLFF.

The rearrangement uses TRBV28 and TRBJ2-7; possible D gene TRBD1, 6 bases. V dropped 5 bases and J dropped 3 bases, with 8 bases sitting between them. There are 12 residues in the CDR3. The germline gives CDR1 MDHEN, CDR2 SYDVKM. Written as DNA, the CDR3 is TGTGCCAGCAGTCCACAGGGCTACGAGCAGTACGTC. It is translated as CASSPQGYEQYV.

The CDR3 loop is CASSLQPDRGQNEKLFF. DNA for the CDR3: TGCGCCAGCAGCCTACAACCGGACAGGGGGCAAAATGAAAAACTGTTTTTT. The chain employs TRBV5-1 and TRBJ1-4; 11 bases align to TRBD1. Germline lookup yields CDR1 SGHRS and CDR2 YFSETQ. V dropped 4 bases and J dropped 5; count of bases not matched to a gene: 10. The CDR3 has 17 residues.

This clone has a single count. V and J are TRBV13 and TRBJ1-2; 7 bases line up with TRBD1. CDR1 is PRHDT and CDR2 is FYEKMQ in the germline V gene (reference sequence). The J segment lost 4 bases and the V segment lost 2 bases, leaving 1 base of the junction unmatched. There are 13 residues in the CDR3. Here the CDR3 DNA reads TGTGCCAGCAGCTTATCAGGGGGCTATGGCTACACCTTC. Amino acid sequence: CASSLSGGYGYTF. Full variable domain (outside the CDR3, taken from reference TRBV13 and TRBJ1-2): AAGVIQSPRHLIKEKRETATLKCYPIPRHDTVYWYQQGPGQDPQFLISFYEKMQSDKGSIPDRFSAQQFSDYHSELNMSSLELGDSALYFCASSLSGGYGYTFGSGTRLTVV.